This T cell receptor (beta chain) was found in a study of identical twins. The CDR3 has 20 amino acids. Carrying unique molecular identifiers, the cDNA also gained a universal primer site through template switching. TCRdb reprocessed the 5' RACE reads with MiXCR, giving one entry per CDR3 protein. The sample shows 450,000 or so distinct CDR3 sequences, about 14% of them seen only once. These data also featured in a second study, about yellow fever vaccine responses in identical twins.

The V and J genes are TRBV21-1 and TRBJ2-4; the table assigns TRBD1, which was not confirmed against the DNA. TRBV21-1 is classified as a pseudogene. Sequencing was carried out using CD4+ T cells sorted from blood. This sequence originates from a woman aged 18-29 years in good health. CDR3: CASSKAVEDRDLQAKNIQYF. DNA of the CDR3: TGTGCCAGCAGCAAAGCCGTCGAGGACAGAGATCTTCAGGCCAAAAACATTCAGTACTTC.